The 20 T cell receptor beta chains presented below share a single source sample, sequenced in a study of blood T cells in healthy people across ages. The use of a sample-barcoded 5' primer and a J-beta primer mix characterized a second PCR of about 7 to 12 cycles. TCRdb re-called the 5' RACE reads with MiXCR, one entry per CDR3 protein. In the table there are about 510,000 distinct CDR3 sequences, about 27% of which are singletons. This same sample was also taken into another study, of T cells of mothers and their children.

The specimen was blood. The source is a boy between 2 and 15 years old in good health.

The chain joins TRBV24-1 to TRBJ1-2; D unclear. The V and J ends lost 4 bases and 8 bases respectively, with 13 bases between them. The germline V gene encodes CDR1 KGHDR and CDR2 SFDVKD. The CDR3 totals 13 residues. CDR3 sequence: CATSEGGGLGYTF. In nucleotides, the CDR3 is TGTGCCACCAGTGAGGGAGGTGGCCTGGGCTACACCTTC.

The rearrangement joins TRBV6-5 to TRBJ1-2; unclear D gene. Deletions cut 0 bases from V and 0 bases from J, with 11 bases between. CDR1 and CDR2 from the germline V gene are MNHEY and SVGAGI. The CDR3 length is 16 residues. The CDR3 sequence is CASSYSTTDPNYGYTF. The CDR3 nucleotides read TGTGCCAGCAGTTACTCGACCACAGATCCTAACTATGGCTACACCTTC.

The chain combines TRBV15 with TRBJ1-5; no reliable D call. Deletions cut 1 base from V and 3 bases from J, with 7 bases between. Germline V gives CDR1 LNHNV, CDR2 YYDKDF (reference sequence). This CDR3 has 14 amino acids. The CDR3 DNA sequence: TGTGCCACCAGCAGAGGACGGGACAATCAGCCCCAGCATTTT. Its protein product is CATSRGRDNQPQHF.

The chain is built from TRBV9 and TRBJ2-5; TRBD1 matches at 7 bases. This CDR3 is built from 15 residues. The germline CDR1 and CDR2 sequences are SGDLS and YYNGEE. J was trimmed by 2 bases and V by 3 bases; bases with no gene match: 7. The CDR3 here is CASSDTYRGQETQYF. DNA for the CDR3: TGTGCCAGCAGCGATACGTACAGGGGACAAGAGACCCAGTACTTC.

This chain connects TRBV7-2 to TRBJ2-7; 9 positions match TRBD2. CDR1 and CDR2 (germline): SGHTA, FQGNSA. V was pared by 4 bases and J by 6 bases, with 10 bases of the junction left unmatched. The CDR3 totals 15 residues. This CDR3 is CASSSPLAGGREQYF. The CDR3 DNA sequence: TGTGCCAGCAGCTCACCACTAGCGGGCGGGCGCGAGCAGTACTTC.

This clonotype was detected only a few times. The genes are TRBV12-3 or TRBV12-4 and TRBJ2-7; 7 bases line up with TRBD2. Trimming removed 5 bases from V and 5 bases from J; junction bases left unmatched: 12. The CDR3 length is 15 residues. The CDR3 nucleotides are TGTGCCAGCAGTCCCCCCGGCGGGAGACACCACGAGCAGTACTTC. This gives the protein CASSPPGGRHHEQYF.

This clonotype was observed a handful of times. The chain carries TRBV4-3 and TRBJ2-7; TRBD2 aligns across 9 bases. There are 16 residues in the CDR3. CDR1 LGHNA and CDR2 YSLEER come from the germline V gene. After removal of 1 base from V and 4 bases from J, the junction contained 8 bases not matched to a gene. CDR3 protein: CASSQVSGRRVYEQYF. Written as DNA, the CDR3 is TGCGCCAGCAGCCAAGTTAGCGGGAGAAGAGTGTACGAGCAGTACTTC.

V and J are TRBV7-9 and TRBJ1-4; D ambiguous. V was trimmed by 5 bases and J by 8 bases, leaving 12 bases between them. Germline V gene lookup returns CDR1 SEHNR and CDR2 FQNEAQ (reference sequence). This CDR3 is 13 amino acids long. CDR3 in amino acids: CASSPDLGEKLFF. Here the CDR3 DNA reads TGTGCCAGCAGCCCTGATCTGGGGGAAAAACTGTTTTTT.

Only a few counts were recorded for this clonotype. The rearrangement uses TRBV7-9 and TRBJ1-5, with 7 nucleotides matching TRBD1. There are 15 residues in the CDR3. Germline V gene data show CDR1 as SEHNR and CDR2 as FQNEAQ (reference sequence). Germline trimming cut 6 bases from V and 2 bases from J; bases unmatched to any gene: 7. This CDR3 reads CASRDGQDGNQPQHF. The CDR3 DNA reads TGTGCCAGCAGAGACGGACAGGACGGCAATCAGCCCCAGCATTTT.

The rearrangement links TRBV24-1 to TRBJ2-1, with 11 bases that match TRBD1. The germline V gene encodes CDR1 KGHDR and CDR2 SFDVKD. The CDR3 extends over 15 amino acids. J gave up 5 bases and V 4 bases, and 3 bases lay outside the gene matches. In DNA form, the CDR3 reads TGTGCCACCAGTGAGGACAGGGGGCTGGACAATGAGCAGTTCTTC. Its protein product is CATSEDRGLDNEQFF.

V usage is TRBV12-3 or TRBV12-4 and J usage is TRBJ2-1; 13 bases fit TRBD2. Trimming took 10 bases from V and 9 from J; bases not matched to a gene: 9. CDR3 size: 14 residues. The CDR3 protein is CATLGLAGEGEQFF. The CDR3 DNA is TGTGCCACCCTCGGACTAGCGGGAGAAGGTGAGCAGTTCTTC.

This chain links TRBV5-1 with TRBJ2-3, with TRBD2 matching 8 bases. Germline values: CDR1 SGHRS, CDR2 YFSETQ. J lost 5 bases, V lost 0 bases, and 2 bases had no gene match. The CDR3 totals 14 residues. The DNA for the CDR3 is TGCGCCAGCAGCTTGGAAACTAGCGGAGATACGCAGTATTTT. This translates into CASSLETSGDTQYF.

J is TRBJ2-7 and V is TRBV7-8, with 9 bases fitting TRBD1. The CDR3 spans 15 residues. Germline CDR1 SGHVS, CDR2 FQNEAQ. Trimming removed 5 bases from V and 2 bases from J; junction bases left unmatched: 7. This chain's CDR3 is CASSAGQGYAYEQYF. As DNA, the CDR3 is TGTGCCAGCAGCGCTGGACAGGGGTACGCCTACGAGCAGTACTTC.

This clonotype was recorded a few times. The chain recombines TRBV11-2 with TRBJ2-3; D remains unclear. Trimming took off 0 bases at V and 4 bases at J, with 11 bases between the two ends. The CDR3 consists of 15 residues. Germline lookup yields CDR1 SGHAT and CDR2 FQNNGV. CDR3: CASSLDGHVADTQYF. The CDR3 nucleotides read TGTGCCAGCAGCTTAGACGGGCATGTGGCAGATACGCAGTATTTT.

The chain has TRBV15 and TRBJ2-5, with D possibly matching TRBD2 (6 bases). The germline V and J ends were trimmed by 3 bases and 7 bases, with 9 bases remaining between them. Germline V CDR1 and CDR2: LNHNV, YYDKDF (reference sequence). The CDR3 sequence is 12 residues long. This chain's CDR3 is CATSSVGGTQYF. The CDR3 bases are TGTGCCACCAGCAGTGTCGGGGGGACCCAGTACTTC.

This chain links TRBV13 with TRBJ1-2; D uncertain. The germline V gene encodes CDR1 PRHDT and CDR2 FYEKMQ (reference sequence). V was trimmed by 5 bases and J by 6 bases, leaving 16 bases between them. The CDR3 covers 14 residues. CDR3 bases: TGTGCCAGCAGCCTCGAAGACTACAACCATGGCTACACCTTC. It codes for CASSLEDYNHGYTF. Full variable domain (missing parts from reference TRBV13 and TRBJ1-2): AAGVIQSPRHLIKEKRETATLKCYPIPRHDTVYWYQQGPGQDPQFLISFYEKMQSDKGSIPDRFSAQQFSDYHSELNMSSLELGDSALYFCASSLEDYNHGYTFGSGTRLTVV.

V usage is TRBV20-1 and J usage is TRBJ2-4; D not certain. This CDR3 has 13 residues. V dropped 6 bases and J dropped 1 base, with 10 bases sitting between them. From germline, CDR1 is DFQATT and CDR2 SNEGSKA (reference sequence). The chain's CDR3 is CSAGGVAKNIQYF. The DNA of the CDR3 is TGCAGTGCCGGTGGGGTGGCCAAAAACATTCAGTACTTC.

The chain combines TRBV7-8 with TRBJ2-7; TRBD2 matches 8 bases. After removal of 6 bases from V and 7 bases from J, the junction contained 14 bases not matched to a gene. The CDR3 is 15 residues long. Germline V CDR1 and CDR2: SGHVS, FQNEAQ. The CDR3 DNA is TGTGCCAGCAGTTCAAACCCCGGGGGGGCTGGTGAGCAGTACTTC. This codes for CASSSNPGGAGEQYF. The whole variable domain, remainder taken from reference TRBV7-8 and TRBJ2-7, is GAGVSQSPRYKVAKRGQDVALRCDPISGHVSLFWYQQALGQGPEFLTYFQNEAQLDKSGLPSDRFFAERPEGSVSTLKIQRTQQEDSAVYLCASSSNPGGAGEQYFGPGTRLTVT.

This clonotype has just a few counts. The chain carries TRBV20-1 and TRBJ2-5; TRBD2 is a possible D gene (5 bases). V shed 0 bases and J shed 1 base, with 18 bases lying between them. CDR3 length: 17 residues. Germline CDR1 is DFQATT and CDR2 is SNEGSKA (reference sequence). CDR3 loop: CSARDRGPTYRQETQYF. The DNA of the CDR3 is TGCAGTGCTAGAGATCGCGGGCCGACGTACCGCCAAGAGACCCAGTACTTC.

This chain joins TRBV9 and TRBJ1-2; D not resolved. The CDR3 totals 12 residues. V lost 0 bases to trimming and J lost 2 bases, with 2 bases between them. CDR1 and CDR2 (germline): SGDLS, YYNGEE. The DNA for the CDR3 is TGTGCCAGCAGCGTAGGCAACTATGGCTACACCTTC. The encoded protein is CASSVGNYGYTF.